This TCR beta chain was captured by sequencing in a study of tumor-infiltrating lymphocytes in primary liver carcinoma. The CDR3 is made up of 16 amino acids. V lost 7 bases to trimming and J lost 3 bases; unmatched junction nucleotides: 10. Germline values: CDR1 SQVTM, CDR2 ANQGSEA. The authors made TCR beta cDNA from about 500 ng total RNA with a constant-region primer. Libraries covering TCR beta were generated through three nested multiplex PCR rounds (using a slightly modified ARM-PCR). Investigators reported that the first two PCR rounds, at about 11 cycles each, used TRBV1-TRBV30 forward primers with a C-beta reverse primer. TCRdb reprocessed the multiplex PCR reads via MiXCR and lists one record per CDR3 protein. The top ten hold about 18% of the sample, which has around 330,000 distinct CDR3 sequences, roughly 60% seen once. They got blood RNA out of unsorted whole blood and also pulled out germline DNA.

The chain recombines TRBV29-1 with TRBJ2-2, with 11 nucleotides matching TRBD1. The material sequenced was peripheral blood. This TCR came from a woman aged 25 to 39 with primary liver carcinoma and hepatitis B virus infection. The CDR3 here is CSARTLGQGDTGELFF. The CDR3 coding sequence is TGCAGCGCCCGGACCCTGGGACAGGGGGACACCGGGGAGCTGTTTTTT.